A single TCR beta chain is shown here with its context. The record originates from a study of T cell responses to AZD1222 COVID-19 vaccine. The repertoire was sequenced with immunoSEQ multiplex PCR; TCRdb's copy has only in-frame clones and lacks some. The data hold approximately 94,000 clones, with roughly 89% observed a single time. The CDR3 runs to 15 residues. The trim removed 5 bases at V and 4 bases at J, leaving 6 bases unmatched. CDR1 is SEHNR and CDR2 is FQNEAQ in the germline V gene (reference sequence). This clonotype was obtained from an adult in good health. The rearrangement links TRBV7-9 to TRBJ2-3; 10 bases are shared with TRBD1. The material was peripheral blood, obtained on day 0 of AZD1222 vaccination. DNA of the CDR3: TGTGCCAGCAGCCCGGGACAGGGGTTGCCAGATACGCAGTATTTT. Its translation: CASSPGQGLPDTQYF.